The sequence of this T cell receptor beta chain was determined in a study of a mutant IDH1 vaccine in newly diagnosed glioma. About the research overall: Patients received vaccination from 4-6 weeks after radiotherapy alone, or with temozolomide cycles. General observations from the study: The occurrence of vaccine-induced immune responses was seen in 90% to 95% of patients.

Only a few counts were recorded for this clone. Antigen unknown. TCRdb keeps only in-frame clones here, not all; method: immunoSEQ multiplex PCR. The repertoire includes some 60,000 clones, about 80% of them detected once, and approximately 6.1% sits in the top ten. V lost 0 bases and J lost 6, with 17 bases in between. The CDR3 is 16 residues long. Looked up from germline, CDR1 is MGHRA and CDR2 is YSYEKL. Time point here: week 11, during vaccination. Vaccinated patients received 300 ug of mutant IDH1 20-mer peptide per dose, with topical imiquimod. The source is a man aged 50 to 59 with glioma. This chain links TRBV4-1 with TRBJ1-2; tentatively, D is TRBD1 (5 bases). Sequenced here: PBMCs, sampled from a glioma patient whose treatment included an IDH1 peptide vaccine. As DNA, the CDR3 is TGCGCCAGCAGCCAAGATCGGTCGGTGGCGGGGGATGGCTACACCTTC. It yields the protein CASSQDRSVAGDGYTF.